This T cell receptor beta chain is drawn from a study of cytomegalovirus exposure and HLA in healthy donors. Findings and limits, study-wide: In a later analysis, roughly 17,000 TCR beta sequences were associated with HLA alleles at 0.05 false discovery rate. Rarity held for most TCR sequences, but there were some public TCRs that occurred in many donors.

The primer mix had 60 Vbeta and 13 Jbeta primers. Generated by immunoSEQ multiplex PCR, the TCRdb table keeps only in-frame clones and is missing some. The data show 95,000 to 110,000 clones, 74% seen once. CDR3 length: 15 amino acids. Trimming took off 0 bases at V and 4 bases at J, with 12 bases between the two ends. Per the germline V gene, CDR1 is MNHEY and CDR2 is SMNVEV (reference sequence). Comment on this clone: Its antigen is not known.

This clonotype originated in a woman in her thirties or forties in good health and CMV-seropositive. The genes are TRBV27 and TRBJ1-1, with D possibly being TRBD1 (5 bases). Material for sequencing was PBMCs. The CDR3 coding sequence is TGTGCCAGCAGTTTATCTGGGGGGTTGAGCACTGAAGCTTTCTTT. This encodes CASSLSGGLSTEAFF.